The rows below give T cell receptor beta chains drawn from one sample of a study of CD8 T cells in Susac syndrome. TCRdb passed the immunoSEQ multiplex PCR reads through MiXCR, listing each CDR3 protein once. The profile shows about 120,000 distinct CDR3 sequences, around 94% of them singletons. Sequenced: CD8+ T cells from PBMCs. The receptors derive from a human donor with Susac syndrome. Each CDR3 is given without its conserved first and last residue. Size is omitted from some rows. Given values are once, few, many or a class for expanded clones.

abundance: -
v_gene: TRBV20-1
j_gene: TRBJ2-1
CDR3aa: SARPTDIPGGQF

abundance: -
v_gene: TRBV27
j_gene: TRBJ1-2
CDR3aa: ASSDGTGPNYGYT

abundance: -
v_gene: TRBV4-3
j_gene: TRBJ2-3
CDR3aa: ASSSRGGGADTQY

abundance: -
v_gene: TRBV7-9
j_gene: TRBJ2-3
CDR3aa: ASEGEGIDTQY

abundance: -
v_gene: TRBV20-1
j_gene: TRBJ1-5
CDR3aa: SATSRNQPQH

abundance: -
v_gene: TRBV3-1
j_gene: TRBJ2-7
CDR3aa: ASSQGRPSYEQY

abundance: -
v_gene: TRBV27
j_gene: TRBJ2-2
CDR3aa: ASSLFGTANTGELF

abundance: -
v_gene: TRBV12-3/TRBV12-4
j_gene: TRBJ2-7
CDR3aa: ASSLDPASYEQY

abundance: -
v_gene: TRBV12-3/TRBV12-4
j_gene: TRBJ1-2
CDR3aa: ASSLGRGYT

abundance: -
v_gene: TRBV30
j_gene: TRBJ2-7
CDR3aa: AWSAMEEQY

abundance: -
v_gene: TRBV19
j_gene: TRBJ2-5
CDR3aa: AGSGLAEQETQY

abundance: once
v_gene: TRBV29-1
j_gene: TRBJ2-1
CDR3aa: SAGLLRGGGSYNEQF

abundance: -
v_gene: TRBV20-1
j_gene: TRBJ2-5
CDR3aa: SASHLVRSGSEAQY

abundance: -
v_gene: TRBV10-2
j_gene: TRBJ2-7
CDR3aa: ASSETSGGTEQY

abundance: -
v_gene: TRBV9
j_gene: TRBJ1-2
CDR3aa: ASSYRDGYGYT

abundance: -
v_gene: TRBV7-9
j_gene: TRBJ1-2
CDR3aa: ASSLSQGPLYGYT

abundance: -
v_gene: TRBV20-1
j_gene: TRBJ2-7
CDR3aa: SAAGTSGGLNSYEQY

abundance: -
v_gene: TRBV4-2
j_gene: TRBJ2-7
CDR3aa: ASSHPKMGLEYEQY

abundance: -
v_gene: TRBV9
j_gene: TRBJ1-6
CDR3aa: ASSVGTGDNSPLH

abundance: -
v_gene: TRBV29-1
j_gene: TRBJ2-5
CDR3aa: SAPQGRRETQY

abundance: -
v_gene: TRBV7-6
j_gene: TRBJ2-7
CDR3aa: ASSLVAGGDSYEQY

abundance: -
v_gene: TRBV14
j_gene: TRBJ2-1
CDR3aa: ASSQWGISYNEQF

abundance: -
v_gene: TRBV29-1
j_gene: TRBJ2-5
CDR3aa: SVDPQGHQETQY

abundance: -
v_gene: TRBV12-3/TRBV12-4
j_gene: TRBJ1-2
CDR3aa: ATKQGPGRFYGYT

abundance: -
v_gene: TRBV5-6
j_gene: TRBJ1-6
CDR3aa: ASSLERRGNSPLH

abundance: once
v_gene: TRBV29-1
j_gene: TRBJ2-5
CDR3aa: SVGGTGEGETQY

abundance: -
v_gene: TRBV7-8
j_gene: TRBJ1-5
CDR3aa: ASSLGQGRIGNQPQH

abundance: -
v_gene: TRBV25-1
j_gene: TRBJ2-7
CDR3aa: ASSELGASGESYEQY

abundance: once
v_gene: TRBV7-8
j_gene: TRBJ2-7
CDR3aa: ASSSSRVSEQY

abundance: -
v_gene: TRBV25-1
j_gene: TRBJ2-7
CDR3aa: ASSLLTAREQY

abundance: -
v_gene: TRBV3-1
j_gene: TRBJ2-5
CDR3aa: ASSQTEETQY

abundance: -
v_gene: TRBV12-5
j_gene: TRBJ1-6
CDR3aa: ASGLGRIYSPLH

abundance: -
v_gene: TRBV30
j_gene: TRBJ2-7
CDR3aa: AWSPQAIEQY

abundance: -
v_gene: TRBV20-1
j_gene: TRBJ2-1
CDR3aa: SAFGERGGLRFEQF

abundance: -
v_gene: TRBV20-1
j_gene: TRBJ2-1
CDR3aa: SARDFTGVSGEVADEQF

abundance: few
v_gene: TRBV29-1
j_gene: TRBJ2-2
CDR3aa: SASGTGDTGELF

abundance: -
v_gene: TRBV6-5
j_gene: TRBJ1-5
CDR3aa: ASSYSTNQPQH

abundance: -
v_gene: TRBV6-2/TRBV6-3
j_gene: TRBJ1-1
CDR3aa: ASSYSRNMNTEAF

abundance: -
v_gene: TRBV4-3
j_gene: TRBJ1-2
CDR3aa: ASSQDPEYGYT

abundance: once
v_gene: TRBV19
j_gene: TRBJ1-5
CDR3aa: ASSIETGWAGNQPQH

abundance: -
v_gene: TRBV3-1
j_gene: TRBJ2-2
CDR3aa: ASSQDAARTIVNTGELF